The rows below give T cell receptor beta chains drawn from one sample of a study of T cell repertoires in cytomegalovirus infection. What these receptors recognize is not known. Using its own MiXCR run on the reads, TCRdb lists one record per CDR3 protein. The data hold about 830,000 distinct CDR3 sequences, with less than 35% observed a single time. Sequences were derived from cultured CD8+ T cells from PBMCs, sampled from culture after CMV antigen stimulation. All receptors come from a human donor in good health (CMV status not recorded). Some clones in this sample may be carry-over from other donors' samples. Both conserved end residues are part of each CDR3. The order of the fields is D gene, V gene, J gene, clone size, CDR3 DNA, CDR3 protein. A D gene is named only where the DNA matches it firmly. Size values are once, few and many counts, or a class for expanded clones, and some rows have none.

d_gene: .
v_gene: TRBV12-5
j_gene: TRBJ1-2
abundance: .
CDR3nt: TGTGCTAGTGGTCTGCGGGGGAAAGTTGGGAGCTATGGCTACACCTTC
CDR3aa: CASGLRGKVGSYGYTF

d_gene: .
v_gene: TRBV9
j_gene: TRBJ2-2
abundance: few
CDR3nt: TGTGCCAGCAGCGAAACAGGGTCAAACACCGGGGAGCTGTTTTTT
CDR3aa: CASSETGSNTGELFF

d_gene: TRBD1
v_gene: TRBV7-2
j_gene: TRBJ2-5
abundance: many
CDR3nt: TGTGCCAGCAGCACTATACCGGGACAGGGATCGGAGACCCAGTACTTC
CDR3aa: CASSTIPGQGSETQYF

d_gene: TRBD2
v_gene: TRBV19
j_gene: TRBJ2-1
abundance: .
CDR3nt: TGTGCCAGTAGTAGACTAGCGGGGGGCAAAAATGAGCAGTTCTTC
CDR3aa: CASSRLAGGKNEQFF

d_gene: .
v_gene: TRBV6-2/TRBV6-3
j_gene: TRBJ2-7
abundance: .
CDR3nt: TGTGCCAGCAGTGAAACAGCTCAGCAGTACTTC
CDR3aa: CASSETAQQYF

d_gene: .
v_gene: TRBV9
j_gene: TRBJ1-1
abundance: .
CDR3nt: TGTGCCAGCAGCGTATTCGAAGGGAGAGTCACTGAAGCTTTCTTT
CDR3aa: CASSVFEGRVTEAFF

d_gene: .
v_gene: TRBV2
j_gene: TRBJ2-7
abundance: few
CDR3nt: TGTGCCAGCAGTGACCCCCGGGACAAGTACTCCTACGAGCAGTACTTC
CDR3aa: CASSDPRDKYSYEQYF

d_gene: TRBD1
v_gene: TRBV19
j_gene: TRBJ1-2
abundance: .
CDR3nt: TGTGCCAGTAGTATAGTAGCAGGGGGCGGAGATGGCTACACCTTC
CDR3aa: CASSIVAGGGDGYTF

d_gene: TRBD2
v_gene: TRBV7-2
j_gene: TRBJ2-1
abundance: many
CDR3nt: TGTGCCAGCAGCTTAGTCGCGGGGGGGTATAAGGACTACAATGAGCAGTTCTTC
CDR3aa: CASSLVAGGYKDYNEQFF

d_gene: TRBD1
v_gene: TRBV7-6
j_gene: TRBJ1-1
abundance: .
CDR3nt: TGTGCCAGCAGCTCCCTCGGGGGACAGGCGGACACTGAAGCTTTCTTT
CDR3aa: CASSSLGGQADTEAFF

d_gene: TRBD2
v_gene: TRBV7-9
j_gene: TRBJ2-1
abundance: .
CDR3nt: TGTGCCAGCCAGGCTAGCGGGGGCCTCGGGTTCTTC
CDR3aa: CASQASGGLGFF

d_gene: .
v_gene: TRBV7-9
j_gene: TRBJ2-3
abundance: .
CDR3nt: TGTACCAGCAGCTTAGATCCGGATACGCAGTATTTT
CDR3aa: CTSSLDPDTQYF

d_gene: .
v_gene: TRBV2
j_gene: TRBJ1-6
abundance: .
CDR3nt: TGTGCCAGCAGGGGGCAGAGGAATTCACCCCTCCACTTT
CDR3aa: CASRGQRNSPLHF

d_gene: TRBD1
v_gene: TRBV15
j_gene: TRBJ1-4
abundance: few
CDR3nt: TGTGCCACCAGCAGCCCCGAGTCGGGACAGCTAAATGAAAAACTGTTTTTT
CDR3aa: CATSSPESGQLNEKLFF

d_gene: .
v_gene: TRBV7-2
j_gene: TRBJ1-1
abundance: few
CDR3nt: TGTGCCAGCACCTTCCCAGACGGGCAATCGGGGAACACTGAAGCTTTCTTT
CDR3aa: CASTFPDGQSGNTEAFF

d_gene: .
v_gene: TRBV19
j_gene: TRBJ2-2
abundance: few
CDR3nt: TGTGCCACCAAAGCCGGGGAGCTGTTTTTT
CDR3aa: CATKAGELFF

d_gene: .
v_gene: TRBV27
j_gene: TRBJ1-1
abundance: .
CDR3nt: TGTGCCAGCAGTCGTACATGGGGTGAAGCTTTCTTT
CDR3aa: CASSRTWGEAFF

d_gene: .
v_gene: TRBV4-1
j_gene: TRBJ1-1
abundance: .
CDR3nt: TGTGCCAGCAGCCAAGAACAATATCTGATGAACACTGAAGCTTTCTTT
CDR3aa: CASSQEQYLMNTEAFF

d_gene: .
v_gene: TRBV19
j_gene: TRBJ1-1
abundance: .
CDR3nt: TGTGCCAGGGACGATCAGGGAAAAAACACTGAAGCTTTCTTT
CDR3aa: CARDDQGKNTEAFF

d_gene: .
v_gene: TRBV25-1
j_gene: TRBJ1-1
abundance: .
CDR3nt: TGTGCCAGCAGGGGGGGACGGATTGAAGCTTTCTTT
CDR3aa: CASRGGRIEAFF

d_gene: .
v_gene: TRBV7-9
j_gene: TRBJ2-2
abundance: few
CDR3nt: TGTGCCAGCAGCTTAGTTTACGAGAACACCGGGGAGCTGTTTTTT
CDR3aa: CASSLVYENTGELFF

d_gene: .
v_gene: TRBV7-2
j_gene: TRBJ2-5
abundance: many
CDR3nt: TGTGCCAGCAGCTTAGACGGGGGCCTTCAAGAGACCCAGTACTTC
CDR3aa: CASSLDGGLQETQYF

d_gene: .
v_gene: TRBV25-1
j_gene: TRBJ2-3
abundance: .
CDR3nt: TGTGCCAGCAGGGGGTTTAACGTCCGTGCGAGCACAGATACGCAGTATTTT
CDR3aa: CASRGFNVRASTDTQYF

d_gene: TRBD1
v_gene: TRBV20-1
j_gene: TRBJ2-1
abundance: .
CDR3nt: TGCAGTGCTTTAGGGGTTCAGGGGGCCTTCCTCTCCTACAATGAGCAGTTCTTC
CDR3aa: CSALGVQGAFLSYNEQFF

d_gene: TRBD1
v_gene: TRBV7-9
j_gene: TRBJ1-2
abundance: .
CDR3nt: TGTGCCAGCAGCTCAGGGGGTCCTAACTATGGCTACACCTTC
CDR3aa: CASSSGGPNYGYTF

d_gene: TRBD2
v_gene: TRBV9
j_gene: TRBJ2-1
abundance: .
CDR3nt: TGTGCCAGCAGCACGCTAGCGGGGGTTAATTCCTACAATGAGCAGTTCTTC
CDR3aa: CASSTLAGVNSYNEQFF

d_gene: TRBD1
v_gene: TRBV20-1
j_gene: TRBJ1-1
abundance: few
CDR3nt: TGCAGTGCTAGAGTGAACAGGGGTACTGAAGCTTTCTTT
CDR3aa: CSARVNRGTEAFF

d_gene: .
v_gene: TRBV11-2
j_gene: TRBJ2-3
abundance: .
CDR3nt: TGTGCCAGCAGCGTTGGGGGGGGCAGGGATACGCAGTATTTT
CDR3aa: CASSVGGGRDTQYF

d_gene: .
v_gene: TRBV6-5
j_gene: TRBJ2-5
abundance: many
CDR3nt: TGTGCCAGCAGTTTACGGGAACAAGAGACCCAGTACTTC
CDR3aa: CASSLREQETQYF

d_gene: TRBD1
v_gene: TRBV10-3
j_gene: TRBJ1-3
abundance: .
CDR3nt: TGTGCCATCCTGAGCAGGGGGGATACTGGAAACACCATATATTTT
CDR3aa: CAILSRGDTGNTIYF

d_gene: TRBD1
v_gene: TRBV7-6
j_gene: TRBJ2-3
abundance: .
CDR3nt: TGTGCCAGCGGCTCGAGGACAGGAGCCCTCCCAGATACGCAGTATTTT
CDR3aa: CASGSRTGALPDTQYF

d_gene: .
v_gene: TRBV27
j_gene: TRBJ2-2
abundance: few
CDR3nt: TGTGCCAGCAGTTCCCTCGGGGGGCCCGGGACCGGGGAGCTGTTTTTT
CDR3aa: CASSSLGGPGTGELFF

d_gene: TRBD1
v_gene: TRBV9
j_gene: TRBJ2-1
abundance: .
CDR3nt: TGTGCCAGCAGCGTAGGAGCAGGGGGAAGGGATGAGCAGTTCTTC
CDR3aa: CASSVGAGGRDEQFF

d_gene: .
v_gene: TRBV15
j_gene: TRBJ1-1
abundance: few
CDR3nt: TGTGCCACCAGCAGAGAGGGGACTGAAGCTTTCTTT
CDR3aa: CATSREGTEAFF